A selection of T cell receptor beta chains follows, all from one sample in a study of graft-versus-host responses after intestinal transplantation. Only in-frame clones appear in the TCRdb table, and some are missing; sequencing was by immunoSEQ multiplex PCR. The sample lists 96,000 or so clones, about 94% occurring once. No antigens are known for them. Sample: unstimulated CD4+ T cells sorted from spleen or lymph node cells, taken before intestinal transplant. These receptors all stem from a human donor who received an intestinal transplant. Each CDR3 is given with its conserved first and last residue. Each record gives: clone size, J gene, V gene, D gene, CDR3 protein, CDR3 DNA. A D gene is named only where the DNA matches it firmly. The size field is filled for only some rows; it gives once, few, many or a size class.

NA TRBJ1-2 TRBV30 NA CAWTLQGPYGYTF TGTGCCTGGACTCTCCAGGGCCCCTATGGCTACACCTTC
NA TRBJ1-6 TRBV21-1 NA CASSTNLGQPSSYNSPLHF TGTGCCAGCAGTACCAATCTCGGACAGCCGAGCTCCTATAATTCACCCCTCCACTTT
NA TRBJ2-7 TRBV28 NA CASSGSHEQYF TGTGCCAGCAGCGGGAGCCACGAGCAGTACTTC
NA TRBJ2-5 TRBV7-2 NA CASSFRRDETQYF TGTGCCAGCAGTTTCAGGAGGGACGAGACCCAGTACTTC
NA TRBJ1-5 TRBV5-1 TRBD1 CASSERQGDQPQHF TGCGCCAGCAGCGAGAGACAGGGAGATCAGCCCCAGCATTTT
NA TRBJ2-4 TRBV13 NA CASSLLLVGAKNIQYF TGTGCCAGCAGCCTTCTCCTCGTGGGGGCTAAAAACATTCAGTACTTC
NA TRBJ1-3 TRBV29-1 NA CSVGTPGNTIYF TGCAGCGTCGGGACACCTGGAAACACCATATATTTT
NA TRBJ1-4 TRBV2 NA CASSMTVRANEKLFF TGTGCCAGCAGCATGACAGTCCGGGCTAATGAAAAACTGTTTTTT
few TRBJ1-5 TRBV5-8 TRBD1 CASSSRTGKNQPQHF TGTGCCAGCAGCTCCAGGACAGGAAAAAATCAGCCCCAGCATTTT
NA TRBJ1-3 TRBV30 TRBD1 CAWKGQGSGNTIYF TGTGCCTGGAAGGGACAGGGTTCTGGAAACACCATATATTTT
NA TRBJ2-1 TRBV18 TRBD1 CASSPPGTANNEQFF TGTGCCAGCTCACCCCCCGGGACAGCCAACAATGAGCAGTTCTTC
NA TRBJ2-2 TRBV18 TRBD2 CASSPLGLAGAHTGELFF TGTGCCAGCTCACCCCTGGGACTAGCGGGGGCCCACACCGGGGAGCTGTTTTTT
once TRBJ1-2 TRBV7-3 TRBD1 CASVVGAGGGQGNYGYTF TGTGCCAGCGTGGTAGGCGCGGGTGGGGGACAGGGCAACTATGGCTACACCTTC
NA TRBJ2-1 TRBV13 TRBD2 CASSSPTGRVKGNEQFF TGTGCCAGCAGCTCCCCGACCGGGAGGGTAAAAGGCAATGAGCAGTTCTTC
NA TRBJ1-5 TRBV6-1 TRBD1 CASSSRTGNQPQHF TGTGCCAGCAGTTCGAGGACAGGGAATCAGCCCCAGCATTTT
NA TRBJ1-6 TRBV2 TRBD1 CASSLDRARPSPLHF TGTGCCAGCAGTCTTGACAGGGCTCGCCCCTCACCCCTCCACTTT